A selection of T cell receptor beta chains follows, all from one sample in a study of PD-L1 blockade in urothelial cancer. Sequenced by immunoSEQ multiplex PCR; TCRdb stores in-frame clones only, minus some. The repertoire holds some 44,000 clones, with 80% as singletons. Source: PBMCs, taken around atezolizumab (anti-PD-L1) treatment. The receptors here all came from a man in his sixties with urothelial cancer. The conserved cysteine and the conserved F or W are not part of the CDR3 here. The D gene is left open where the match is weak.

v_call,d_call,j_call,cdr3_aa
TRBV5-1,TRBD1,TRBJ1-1,ASRDRGGTEAF
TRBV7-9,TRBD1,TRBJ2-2,ASSQQGAGELF
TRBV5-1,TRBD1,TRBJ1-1,ASSQTGILLNTEAF
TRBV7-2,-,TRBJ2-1,ASSLISEGGYEQF
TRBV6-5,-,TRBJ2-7,ASSYSAEQY
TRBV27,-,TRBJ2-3,ASTRGDTQY
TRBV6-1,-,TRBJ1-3,ASSEAGRGSGNTIY
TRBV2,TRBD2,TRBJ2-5,ASSSGGAGETQY
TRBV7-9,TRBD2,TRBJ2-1,ASRGLAAYNEQF
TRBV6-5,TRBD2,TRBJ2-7,ASIPPGGAMHEQY
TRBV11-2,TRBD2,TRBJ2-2,ASSLDQRDYGELF
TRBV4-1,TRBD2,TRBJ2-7,ASSQGLAGAPYEQY
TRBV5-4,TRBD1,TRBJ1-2,ASSQQQGTYGYT
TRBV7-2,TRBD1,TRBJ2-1,ASSLDRDRDEQF
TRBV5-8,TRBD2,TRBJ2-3,ASRRLLAGGRDTQY
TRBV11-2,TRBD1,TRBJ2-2,ASSLARGPNTGELF
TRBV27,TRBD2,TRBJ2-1,ASRTRGLYNNEQF
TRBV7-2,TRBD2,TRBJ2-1,ASSPEASGRHEQF
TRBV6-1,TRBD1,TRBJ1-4,ASGTDNEKLF
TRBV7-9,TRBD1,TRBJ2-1,ASSSTGGAYNEQF
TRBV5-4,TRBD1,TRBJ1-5,ASSAGTGEGQPQH
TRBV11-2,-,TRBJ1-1,ASSLSFLAEAF
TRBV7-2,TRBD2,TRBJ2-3,ASSLDSGGTDTQY
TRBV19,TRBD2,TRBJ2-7,ASTKTSESYEQY
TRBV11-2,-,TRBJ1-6,ATTESSYNSPLH
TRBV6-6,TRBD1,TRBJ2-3,ASYRGQRDTQY
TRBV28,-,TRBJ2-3,ASSSPDSYTQY
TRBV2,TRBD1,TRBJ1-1,ASRAGQGTQVKNTEAF
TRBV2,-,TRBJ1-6,ASSRQLGSPLH
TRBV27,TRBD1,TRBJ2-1,ASSLFLGQGRDEQF
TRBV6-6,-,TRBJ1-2,ASSYGGTHTNYGYT
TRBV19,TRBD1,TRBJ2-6,ASGGQGARGANVLT
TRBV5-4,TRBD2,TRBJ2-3,ASASSGTTDTQY
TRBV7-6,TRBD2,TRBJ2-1,ASSAREEMTQF
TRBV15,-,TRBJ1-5,ATSRREGNQPQH